The source of this T cell receptor (beta chain) is a study of human T cells and chemical hapten exposure. Overall study context: Application of 0.01% DPC to the upper back was done by patch test, with a reading at 6 days.

The time point here: patch test 3, about 24 weeks after DPC sensitization. Specified treatment: therapeutic diphenylcyclopropenone sensitization with weekly scalp DPC. In every case, blood was obtained before the patch test was applied. Each donor was an alopecia patient between 18 and 70 years of age who qualified for DPC. V was pared by 5 bases and J by 1 base, with 5 bases between. Germline-derived CDR1 and CDR2 are MDHEN and SYDVKM. The CDR3 consists of 12 residues. The library put unique molecular identifiers onto individual cDNA molecules. TCRdb ran MiXCR on the RACE reads and lists one entry per CDR3 protein. The sample records about 84,000 distinct CDR3 sequences, about 10% being singletons. At least ten counts were recorded for this clonotype.

The clonotype originates from a woman aged 50 to 60 with alopecia areata. Some clones in this sample may be carry-over from other donors' samples. Material: whole blood, obtained in connection with sensitization to the hapten diphenylcyclopropenone (DPC). The V and J genes are TRBV28 and TRBJ1-2; D ambiguous. The CDR3 loop reads CASSELNYGYTF. CDR3 bases: TGTGCCAGCAGTGAACTTAACTATGGCTACACCTTC.